This TCR beta chain was obtained from a study of blood T cell repertoires in COVID-19. In the study overall: Collection of acute and convalescent COVID-19 samples took place in the United States, Italy and Spain.

Sequenced by immunoSEQ multiplex PCR; TCRdb stores in-frame clones only, minus some. The sample shows about 400,000 clones, roughly 91% of them seen only once. Recruits, aged 18 to 89 years, lived in approximately 26 US areas. Cohort assignment relied on participant-reported clinical history. Two negative PCRs, clearance, or symptom resolution characterized the recovered Cohort 3 donors. The sequence derives from a woman aged 25 to 39 who had recovered from COVID-19. Sample: PBMCs or T cells enriched from blood (not recorded which).

CDR3 in DNA: TGTGCCAGCAGCCGTTCAGGGGGCTCCGGCTACACCTTC. Its protein is CASSRSGGSGYTF. V is TRBV7-6 and J is TRBJ1-2; 8 nucleotides line up with TRBD1. The germline CDR1 and CDR2 sequences are SGHVS and FNYEAQ. CDR3 length: 13 amino acids. V gave up 5 bases and J gave up 8 bases; unmatched junction bases: 7.